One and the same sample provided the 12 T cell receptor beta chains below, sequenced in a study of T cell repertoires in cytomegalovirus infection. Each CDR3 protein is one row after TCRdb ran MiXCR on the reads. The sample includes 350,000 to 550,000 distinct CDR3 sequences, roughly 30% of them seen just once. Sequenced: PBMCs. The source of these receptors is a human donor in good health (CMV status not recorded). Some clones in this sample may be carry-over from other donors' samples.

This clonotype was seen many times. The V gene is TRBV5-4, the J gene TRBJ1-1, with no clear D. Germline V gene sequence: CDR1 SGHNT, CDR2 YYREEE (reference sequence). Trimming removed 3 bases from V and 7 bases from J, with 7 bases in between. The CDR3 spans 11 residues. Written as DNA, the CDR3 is TGTGCCAGCAGCTCGACCCTTGAAGCTTTCTTT. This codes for CASSSTLEAFF.

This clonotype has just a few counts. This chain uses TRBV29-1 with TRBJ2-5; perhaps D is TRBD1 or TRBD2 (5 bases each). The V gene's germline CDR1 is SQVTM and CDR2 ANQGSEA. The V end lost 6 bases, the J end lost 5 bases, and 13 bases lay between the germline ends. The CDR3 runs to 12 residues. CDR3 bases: TGCAGCGTACGGGACCCAGGGGAGACCCAGTACTTC. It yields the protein CSVRDPGETQYF.

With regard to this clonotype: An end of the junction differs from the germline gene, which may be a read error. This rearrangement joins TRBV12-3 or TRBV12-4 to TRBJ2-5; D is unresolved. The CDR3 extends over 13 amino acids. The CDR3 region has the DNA TGTGCCAGCAGCCGACTCCAACAAGGGACCCAGTACTTC. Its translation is CASSRLQQGTQYF.

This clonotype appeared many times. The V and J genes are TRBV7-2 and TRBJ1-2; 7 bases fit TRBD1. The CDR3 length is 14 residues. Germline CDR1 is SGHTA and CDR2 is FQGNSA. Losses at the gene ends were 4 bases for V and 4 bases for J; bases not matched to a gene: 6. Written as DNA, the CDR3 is TGTGCCAGCAGCTCCTACGGGACAGTCTATGGCTACACCTTC. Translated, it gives CASSSYGTVYGYTF. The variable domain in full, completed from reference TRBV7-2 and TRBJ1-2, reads GAGVSQSPSNKVTEKGKDVELRCDPISGHTALYWYRQSLGQGLEFLIYFQGNSAPDKSGLPSDRFSAERTGGSVSTLTIQRTQQEDSAVYLCASSSYGTVYGYTFGSGTRLTVV.

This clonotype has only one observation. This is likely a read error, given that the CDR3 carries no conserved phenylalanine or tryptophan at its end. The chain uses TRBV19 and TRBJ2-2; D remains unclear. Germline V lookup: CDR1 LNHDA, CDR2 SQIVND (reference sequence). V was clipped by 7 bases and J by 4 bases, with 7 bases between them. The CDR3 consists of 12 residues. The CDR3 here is CASTATTGELFL. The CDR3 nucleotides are TGTGCCAGTACCGCTACCACCGGGGAGCTGTTTTTG.

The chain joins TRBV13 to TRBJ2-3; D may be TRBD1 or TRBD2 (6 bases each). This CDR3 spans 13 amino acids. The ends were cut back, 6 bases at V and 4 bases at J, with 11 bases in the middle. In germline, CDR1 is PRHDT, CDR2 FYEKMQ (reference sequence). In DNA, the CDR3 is TGTGCCAGCAGGCCAGGGGAGGCAGATACGCAGTATTTT. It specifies CASRPGEADTQYF.

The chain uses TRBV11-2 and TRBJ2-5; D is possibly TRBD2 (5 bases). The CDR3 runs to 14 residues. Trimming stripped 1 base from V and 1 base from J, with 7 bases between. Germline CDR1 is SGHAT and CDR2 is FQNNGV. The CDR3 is CASSLGAGQETQYF. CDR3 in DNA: TGTGCCAGCAGCTTAGGGGCGGGCCAAGAGACCCAGTACTTC.

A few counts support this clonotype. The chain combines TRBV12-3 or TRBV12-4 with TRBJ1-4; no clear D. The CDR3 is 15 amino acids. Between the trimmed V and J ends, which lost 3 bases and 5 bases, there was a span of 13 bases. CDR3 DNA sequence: TGTGCCAGCAGTTTTGAGTCCAGTCCAAATGAAAAACTGTTTTTT. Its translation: CASSFESSPNEKLFF.

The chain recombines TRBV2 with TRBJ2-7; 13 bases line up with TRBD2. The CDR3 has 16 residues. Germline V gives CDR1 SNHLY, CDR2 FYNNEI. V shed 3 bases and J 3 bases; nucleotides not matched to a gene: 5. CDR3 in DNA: TGTGCCAGCAGTGATTGGACTAGCGGGGGACACTACGAGCAGTACTTC. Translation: CASSDWTSGGHYEQYF.

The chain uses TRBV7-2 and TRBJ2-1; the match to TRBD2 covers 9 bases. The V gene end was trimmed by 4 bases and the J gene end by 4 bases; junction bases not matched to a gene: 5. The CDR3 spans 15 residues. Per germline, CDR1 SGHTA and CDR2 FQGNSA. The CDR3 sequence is CASSSARGGYNEQFF. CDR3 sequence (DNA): TGTGCCAGCAGCTCCGCGCGGGGGGGTTACAATGAGCAGTTCTTC.

CDR3 coding DNA: TGCAGTGCCCCGGGACTAGCGGGGAGGCCGCAGTTCTTC. This encodes CSAPGLAGRPQFF. The chain joins TRBV20-1 to TRBJ2-1, with 13 bases identical to TRBD2. This CDR3 has 13 amino acids. Germline V CDR1 and CDR2: DFQATT, SNEGSKA (reference sequence). After removal of 6 bases from V and 12 bases from J, the junction contained 8 bases not matched to a gene.

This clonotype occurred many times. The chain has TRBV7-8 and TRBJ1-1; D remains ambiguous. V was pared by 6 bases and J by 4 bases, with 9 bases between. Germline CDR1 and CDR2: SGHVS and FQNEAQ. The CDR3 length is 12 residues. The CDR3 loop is CASRVGGTEAFF. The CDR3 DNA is TGTGCCAGCAGGGTTGGCGGCACTGAAGCTTTCTTT.